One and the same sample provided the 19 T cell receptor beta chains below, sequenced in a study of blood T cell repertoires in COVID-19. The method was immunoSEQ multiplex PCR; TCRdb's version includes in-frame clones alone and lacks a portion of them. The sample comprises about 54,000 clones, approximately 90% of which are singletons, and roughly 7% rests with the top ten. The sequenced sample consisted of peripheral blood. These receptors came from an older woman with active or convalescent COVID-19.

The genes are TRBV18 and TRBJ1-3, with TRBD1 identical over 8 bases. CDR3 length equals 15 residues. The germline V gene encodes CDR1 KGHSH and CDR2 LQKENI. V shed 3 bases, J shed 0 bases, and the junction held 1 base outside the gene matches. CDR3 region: CASSPGQGSGNTIYF. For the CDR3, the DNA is TGTGCCAGCTCACCTGGACAGGGCTCTGGAAACACCATATATTTT.

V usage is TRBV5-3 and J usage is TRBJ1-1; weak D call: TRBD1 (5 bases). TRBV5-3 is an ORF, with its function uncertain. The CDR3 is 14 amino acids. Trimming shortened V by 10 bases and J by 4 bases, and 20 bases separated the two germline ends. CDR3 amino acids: CASNGRAGSTEAFF. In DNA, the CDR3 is TGTGCCTCCAACGGCAGGGCGGGAAGCACTGAAGCTTTCTTT.

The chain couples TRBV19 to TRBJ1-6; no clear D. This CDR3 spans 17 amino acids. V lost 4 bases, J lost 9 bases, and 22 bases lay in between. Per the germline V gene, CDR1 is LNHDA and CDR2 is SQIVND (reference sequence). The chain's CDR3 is CASSTLLGRQVFSPLHF. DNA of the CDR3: TGTGCCAGTAGTACGTTGCTCGGGAGGCAGGTTTTTTCACCCCTCCACTTT.

For the CDR3, the DNA is TGTGCCAGCGGACAGGCCTATAATTCACCCCTCCACTTT. Translated: CASGQAYNSPLHF. The chain carries TRBV12-3 or TRBV12-4 and TRBJ1-6; TRBD1 aligns across 7 bases. Trimming at V came to 8 bases and at J to 2 bases, leaving 0 bases not matched to a gene. The CDR3 contains 13 residues.

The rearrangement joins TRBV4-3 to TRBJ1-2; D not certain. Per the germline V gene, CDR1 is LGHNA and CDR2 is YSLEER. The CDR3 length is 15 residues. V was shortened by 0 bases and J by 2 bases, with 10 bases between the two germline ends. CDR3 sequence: CASSQDLGGNYGYTF. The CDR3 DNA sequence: TGCGCCAGCAGCCAAGATCTTGGCGGGAACTATGGCTACACCTTC.

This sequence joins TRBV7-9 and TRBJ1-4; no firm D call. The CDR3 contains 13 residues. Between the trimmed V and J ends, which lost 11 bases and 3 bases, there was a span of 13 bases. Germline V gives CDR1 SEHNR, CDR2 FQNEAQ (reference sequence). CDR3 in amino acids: CALRESANEKLFF. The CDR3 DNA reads TGTGCCCTACGGGAGTCTGCTAATGAAAAACTGTTTTTT.

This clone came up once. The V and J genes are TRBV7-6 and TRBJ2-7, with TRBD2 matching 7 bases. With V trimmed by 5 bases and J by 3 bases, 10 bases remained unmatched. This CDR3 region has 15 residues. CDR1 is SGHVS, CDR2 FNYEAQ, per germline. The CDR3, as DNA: TGTGCCAGCAGCCCCGTCCTTTGGGAGGGCTACGAGCAGTACTTC. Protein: CASSPVLWEGYEQYF.

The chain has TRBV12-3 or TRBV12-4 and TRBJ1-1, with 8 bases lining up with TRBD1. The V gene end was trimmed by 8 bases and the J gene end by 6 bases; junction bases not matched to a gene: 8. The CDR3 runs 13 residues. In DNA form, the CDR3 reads TGTGCCAGCGCGACAGGGGCCTTCGCTGAAGCTTTCTTT. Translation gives CASATGAFAEAFF.

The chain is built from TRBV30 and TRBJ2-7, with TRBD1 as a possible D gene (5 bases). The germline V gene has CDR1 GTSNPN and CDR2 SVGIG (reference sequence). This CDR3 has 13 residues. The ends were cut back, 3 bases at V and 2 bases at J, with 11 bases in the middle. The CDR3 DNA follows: TGTGCCTGGAGGATTGACAGCCCCTACGAGCAGTACTTC. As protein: CAWRIDSPYEQYF.

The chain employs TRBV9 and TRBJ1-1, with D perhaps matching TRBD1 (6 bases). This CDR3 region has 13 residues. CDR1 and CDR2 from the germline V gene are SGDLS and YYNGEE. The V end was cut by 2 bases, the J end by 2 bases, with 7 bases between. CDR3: CASSVTGNTEAFF. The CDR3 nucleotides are TGTGCCAGCAGCGTGACAGGAAACACTGAAGCTTTCTTT.

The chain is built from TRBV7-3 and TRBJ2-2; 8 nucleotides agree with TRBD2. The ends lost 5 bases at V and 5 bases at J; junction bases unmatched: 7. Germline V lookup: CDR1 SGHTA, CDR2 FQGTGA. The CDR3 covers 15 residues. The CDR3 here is CASSPSGGGTGELFF. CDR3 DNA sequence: TGTGCCAGCAGCCCCTCCGGGGGGGGTACCGGGGAGCTGTTTTTT.

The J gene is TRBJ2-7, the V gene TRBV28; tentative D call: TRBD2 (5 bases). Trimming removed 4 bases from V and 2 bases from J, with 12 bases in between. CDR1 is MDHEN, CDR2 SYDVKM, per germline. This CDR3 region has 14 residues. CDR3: CASSYPLGAYEQYF. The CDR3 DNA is TGTGCCAGCAGTTATCCCCTCGGGGCCTACGAGCAGTACTTC.

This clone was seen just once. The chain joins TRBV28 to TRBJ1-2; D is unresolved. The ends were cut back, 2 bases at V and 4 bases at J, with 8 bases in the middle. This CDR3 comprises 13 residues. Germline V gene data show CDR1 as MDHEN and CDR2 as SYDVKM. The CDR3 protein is CASSLGLAYGYTF. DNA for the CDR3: TGTGCCAGCAGTTTAGGGCTAGCCTATGGCTACACCTTC.

The CDR3 protein is CASSYDSQGPGNTIYF. As DNA, the CDR3 is TGTGCCAGCAGTTACGATTCACAGGGGCCTGGAAACACCATATATTTT. The rearrangement joins TRBV6-6 to TRBJ1-3; 7 bases agree with TRBD1. CDR1 and CDR2 (germline): MNHNY, SVGAGI (reference sequence). Trimming cost V 2 bases and J 2 bases; bases outside gene matches: 6. The CDR3 loop spans 16 amino acids.

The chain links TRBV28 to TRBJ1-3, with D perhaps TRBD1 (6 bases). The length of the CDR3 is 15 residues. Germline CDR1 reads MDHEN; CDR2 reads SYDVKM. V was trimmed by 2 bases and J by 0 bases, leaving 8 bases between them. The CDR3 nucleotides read TGTGCCAGCAGTTTACAGGACAGCTCTGGAAACACCATATATTTT. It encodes CASSLQDSSGNTIYF.

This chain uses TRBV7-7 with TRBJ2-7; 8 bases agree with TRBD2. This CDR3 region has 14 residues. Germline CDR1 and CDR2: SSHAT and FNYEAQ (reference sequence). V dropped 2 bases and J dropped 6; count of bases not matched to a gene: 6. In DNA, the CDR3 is TGTGCCAGCAGCTTAAACGCGGGAGGCTCCGAGCAGTACTTC. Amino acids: CASSLNAGGSEQYF.

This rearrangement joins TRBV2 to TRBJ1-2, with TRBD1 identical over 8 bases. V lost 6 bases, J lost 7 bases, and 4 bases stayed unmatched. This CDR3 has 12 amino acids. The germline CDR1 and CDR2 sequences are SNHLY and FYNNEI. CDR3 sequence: CASRLTGGGYTF. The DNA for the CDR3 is TGTGCCAGCAGGTTAACAGGGGGTGGCTACACCTTC.

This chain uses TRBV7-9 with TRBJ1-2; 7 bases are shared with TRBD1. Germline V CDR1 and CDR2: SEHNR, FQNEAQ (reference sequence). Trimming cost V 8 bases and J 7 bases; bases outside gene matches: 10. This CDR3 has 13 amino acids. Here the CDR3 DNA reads TGTGCCAGCGAAAGAGGGACAGAGCGTGGCTACACCTTC. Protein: CASERGTERGYTF.

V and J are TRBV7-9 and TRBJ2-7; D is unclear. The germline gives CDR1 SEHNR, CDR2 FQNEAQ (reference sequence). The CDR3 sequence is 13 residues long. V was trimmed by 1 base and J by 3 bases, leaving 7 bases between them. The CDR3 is CASSLGLDYEQYF. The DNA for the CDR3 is TGTGCCAGCAGCTTAGGACTTGACTACGAGCAGTACTTC.